This is a list of T cell receptor beta chains from one sample in a study of T cells in Graves' hyperthyroidism and ophthalmopathy. MiXCR, applied by TCRdb to the multiplex PCR reads, yields one record per CDR3 protein. The sample consists of about 110,000 distinct CDR3 sequences, 16% of them appearing once. The sample comprised blood. These receptors all come from a woman aged 45 to 65 with Graves' hyperthyroidism. The CDR3 runs from the conserved cysteine through the conserved F or W. The D gene is left open where the match is weak. The listing skips clone size in some rows; elsewhere it reads once, few, many or a size class.

many | TRBJ2-1 | TRBD2 | TRBV12-3/TRBV12-4 | CASRPGLAPNNEQFF | TGTGCCAGCAGGCCGGGACTAGCGCCTAACAATGAGCAGTTCTTC
. | TRBJ2-1 | TRBD1 | TRBV7-9 | CASSLAQGAFGNEQFF | TGTGCCAGCAGCTTAGCGCAGGGGGCTTTCGGCAATGAGCAGTTCTTC
many | TRBJ2-3 | . | TRBV28 | CASSFVGGTDTQYF | TGTGCCAGCAGTTTCGTGGGAGGCACAGATACGCAGTATTTT
. | TRBJ2-1 | . | TRBV28 | CASSPLLSNEQFF | TGTGCCAGCAGTCCACTATTAAGCAATGAGCAGTTCTTC
many | TRBJ1-1 | . | TRBV3-1 | CASSQLWGREAFF | TGTGCCAGCAGCCAATTGTGGGGACGAGAAGCTTTCTTT
many | TRBJ1-1 | TRBD1 | TRBV7-2 | CASSPGQGANMNTEAFF | TGTGCCAGCAGCCCCGGACAGGGGGCAAATATGAACACTGAAGCTTTCTTT
many | TRBJ2-5 | . | TRBV7-9 | CASSLWGLETQYF | TGTGCCAGCAGCTTATGGGGATTGGAGACCCAGTACTTC
many | TRBJ1-5 | TRBD1 | TRBV6-1 | CASRETGGLNQPQHF | TGTGCCAGCAGGGAGACAGGGGGCCTCAATCAGCCCCAGCATTTT
many | TRBJ1-2 | . | TRBV29-1 | CSVEAARQDPYGYTF | TGCAGCGTTGAAGCCGCCCGACAGGACCCTTATGGCTACACCTTC
few | TRBJ1-2 | . | TRBV20-1 | CSPRAHNGYTF | TGCAGTCCCCGGGCGCACAATGGCTACACCTTC
. | TRBJ2-5 | TRBD2 | TRBV12-5 | CASADRLAGETQYF | TGTGCTAGTGCCGATAGACTAGCGGGAGAGACCCAGTACTTC
. | TRBJ2-7 | TRBD2 | TRBV2 | CASRNPGLAGVGEQYF | TGTGCCAGCAGAAACCCGGGACTAGCGGGAGTTGGGGAGCAGTACTTC
many | TRBJ1-1 | . | TRBV12-3/TRBV12-4 | CASRGVDTEAFF | TGTGCCAGCCGAGGGGTGGACACTGAAGCTTTCTTT
many | TRBJ1-5 | TRBD1 | TRBV19 | CASNAGTGRGQPQHF | TGTGCCAGTAACGCTGGGACAGGGAGGGGACAGCCCCAGCATTTT
. | TRBJ2-3 | . | TRBV11-2 | CASSPRGTTDTQYF | TGTGCCAGCAGCCCCCGTGGGACCACAGATACGCAGTATTTT
. | TRBJ1-5 | TRBD1 | TRBV19 | CASSQGACNQPQHF | TGTGCCAGTTCACAGGGGGCCTGCAATCAGCCCCAGCATTTT
. | TRBJ2-2 | . | TRBV5-1 | CASSGGGGELFF | TGCGCCAGCAGCGGAGGAGGCGGGGAGCTGTTTTTT
many | TRBJ2-1 | . | TRBV11-2 | CASSLEISYNEQFF | TGTGCCAGCAGCTTAGAAATTAGCTACAATGAGCAGTTCTTC
many | TRBJ2-7 | . | TRBV19 | CASSGNVGYEQYF | TGTGCCAGTAGTGGGAACGTGGGATACGAGCAGTACTTC
. | TRBJ2-2 | TRBD2 | TRBV7-7 | CASSVGLAANTGELFF | TGTGCTAGCAGCGTGGGACTAGCGGCTAACACCGGGGAGCTGTTTTTT
many | TRBJ2-5 | TRBD1 | TRBV2 | CASSRDRETQYF | TGTGCCAGCAGCCGGGACAGGGAGACCCAGTACTTC
many | TRBJ1-1 | . | TRBV6-2/TRBV6-3 | CASRDGTEAFF | TGTGCCAGCAGGGATGGAACTGAAGCTTTCTTT
many | TRBJ2-7 | TRBD2 | TRBV20-1 | CSAVGASGEYEQYF | TGCAGTGCCGTCGGGGCTAGCGGGGAATACGAGCAGTACTTC
. | TRBJ1-1 | TRBD1 | TRBV27 | CASSQGARTEAFF | TGTGCCAGTTCACAGGGGGCGCGAACTGAAGCTTTCTTT
many | TRBJ2-4 | . | TRBV28 | CASSLMQGGGSKNIQYF | TGTGCCAGCAGTTTAATGCAGGGAGGGGGGTCCAAAAACATTCAGTACTTC
many | TRBJ2-3 | . | TRBV10-3 | CAISPRADTDTQYF | TGTGCCATCAGTCCCAGGGCGGACACAGATACGCAGTATTTT
. | TRBJ2-7 | TRBD1 | TRBV27 | CASSFLTGGGYEQYF | TGTGCCAGCAGTTTCCTGACAGGGGGCGGATACGAGCAGTACTTC
many | TRBJ1-2 | TRBD1 | TRBV18 | CASSRDRGDYGYTF | TGTGCCAGCTCACGGGACAGGGGCGACTATGGCTACACCTTC
many | TRBJ2-1 | . | TRBV7-9 | CASSSLADLDNEQFF | TGTGCCAGCAGCTCCTTGGCGGACCTGGACAATGAGCAGTTCTTC
many | TRBJ2-7 | . | TRBV28 | CASRGQLPSYEQYF | TGTGCCAGCAGAGGACAGCTCCCATCCTACGAGCAGTACTTC
once | TRBJ2-7 | TRBD2 | TRBV5-1 | CASTPGLAGLEQYF | TGCGCCAGCACCCCGGGACTAGCGGGCCTCGAGCAGTACTTC
many | TRBJ2-2 | . | TRBV20-1 | CSARSQRTGELFF | TGCAGTGCTAGGTCACAGAGGACCGGGGAGCTGTTTTTT
. | TRBJ2-1 | TRBD2 | TRBV28 | CASSSGLAGGFEQFF | TGTGCCAGCAGTTCGGGACTAGCGGGAGGGTTTGAGCAGTTCTTC
few | TRBJ2-2 | . | TRBV6-4 | CASSPMPGTGELFF | TGTGCCAGCAGTCCCATGCCGGGCACCGGGGAGCTGTTTTTT
many | TRBJ1-6 | . | TRBV3-1 | CASSQKGGVLHF | TGTGCCAGCAGCCAAAAAGGGGGTGTTCTCCACTTT
many | TRBJ1-5 | . | TRBV6-1 | CASSLRSNQPQHF | TGTGCCAGCAGTTTACGAAGCAATCAGCCCCAGCATTTT
. | TRBJ2-6 | TRBD1 | TRBV5-1 | CASSSGQAGANVLTF | TGCGCCAGCAGCTCTGGACAGGCTGGGGCCAACGTCCTGACTTTC
many | TRBJ2-1 | TRBD2 | TRBV2 | CASSARSGRLEYNEQFF | TGTGCCAGCAGTGCTCGGAGCGGGAGATTGGAATACAATGAGCAGTTCTTC
many | TRBJ2-7 | TRBD2 | TRBV11-1 | CASSLGTGRSYEQYF | TGTGCCAGCAGCTTAGGGACCGGGAGGTCCTACGAGCAGTACTTC
few | TRBJ1-2 | TRBD1 | TRBV2 | CASRVTGTGGAGYGYTF | TGTGCCAGCCGCGTCACCGGGACAGGGGGCGCTGGGTATGGCTACACCTTC